This T cell receptor beta chain was sequenced in a study of OX40 agonist ivuxolimab in advanced cancers. Study at large: Every 2 weeks, patients got intravenous ivuxolimab at one of six dose levels (0.01-10 mg/kg).

Notes on the study in general: Low normalized T-cell clonal expansion was additionally recorded for some nonresponders.

Regarding this clone: The antigen is undetermined.

Method: immunoSEQ multiplex PCR; TCRdb's copy keeps in-frame clones and lacks some. The sample comprises 70,000 or so clones, approximately 80% of which are singletons, and 5.5% to 7% rests with the top ten. Germline lookup yields CDR1 LGHNA and CDR2 YNFKEQ. This CDR3 has 14 amino acids. Trimming pared 7 bases from V and 7 bases from J, leaving 14 bases between. The chain employs TRBV4-2 and TRBJ1-6; D call uncertain. The sequencing here drew on CD4+ or CD8+ T cells sorted from blood, taken in a trial of the OX40 agonist ivuxolimab. This receptor was taken from an adult with an advanced solid tumor such as melanoma, head and neck, liver or kidney cancer. The CDR3 protein is CASNTVGWNSPLHF. CDR3 in DNA: TGTGCCAGCAACACCGTGGGTTGGAATTCACCCCTCCACTTT.